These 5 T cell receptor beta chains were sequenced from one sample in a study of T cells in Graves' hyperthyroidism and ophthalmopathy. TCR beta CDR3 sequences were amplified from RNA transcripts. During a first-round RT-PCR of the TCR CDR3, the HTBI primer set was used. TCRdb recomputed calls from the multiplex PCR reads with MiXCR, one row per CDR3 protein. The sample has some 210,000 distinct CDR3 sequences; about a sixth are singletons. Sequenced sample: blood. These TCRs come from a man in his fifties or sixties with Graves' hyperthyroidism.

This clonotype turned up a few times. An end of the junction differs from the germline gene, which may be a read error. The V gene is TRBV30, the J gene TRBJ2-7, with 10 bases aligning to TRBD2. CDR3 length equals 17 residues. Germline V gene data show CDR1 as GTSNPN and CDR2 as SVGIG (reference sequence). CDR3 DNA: TGTGCCTGGAGGGGACAGGCGATTAGCGGGAGGAGGTACGAGCAGTGCTTC. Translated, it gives CAWRGQAISGRRYEQCF.

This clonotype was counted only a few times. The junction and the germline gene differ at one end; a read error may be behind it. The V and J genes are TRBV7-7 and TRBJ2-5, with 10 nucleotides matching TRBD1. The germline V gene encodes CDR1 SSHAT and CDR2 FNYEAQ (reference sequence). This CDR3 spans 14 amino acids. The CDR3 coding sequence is TGTGCTAGCAGCCCGACAGGGGGCTGGGAGACCCAGTACTTC. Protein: CASSPTGGWETQYF.

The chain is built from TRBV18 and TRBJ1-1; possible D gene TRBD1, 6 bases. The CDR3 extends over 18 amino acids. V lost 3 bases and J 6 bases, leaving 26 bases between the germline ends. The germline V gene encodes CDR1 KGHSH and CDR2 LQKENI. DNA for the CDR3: TGTGCCAGCTCACCTGCAAGGGCGGCCCAGGGGAACAGCGCTGAAGCTTTCTTT. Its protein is CASSPARAAQGNSAEAFF.

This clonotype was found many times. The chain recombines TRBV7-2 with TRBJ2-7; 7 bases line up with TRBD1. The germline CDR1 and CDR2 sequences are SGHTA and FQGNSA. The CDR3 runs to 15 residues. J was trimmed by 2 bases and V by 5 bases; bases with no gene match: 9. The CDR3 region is CASSPRLTGTYEQYF. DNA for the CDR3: TGTGCCAGCAGCCCCCGATTGACAGGGACCTACGAGCAGTACTTC. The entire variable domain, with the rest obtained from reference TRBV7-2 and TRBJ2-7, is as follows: GAGVSQSPSNKVTEKGKDVELRCDPISGHTALYWYRQSLGQGLEFLIYFQGNSAPDKSGLPSDRFSAERTGGSVSTLTIQRTQQEDSAVYLCASSPRLTGTYEQYFGPGTRLTVT.

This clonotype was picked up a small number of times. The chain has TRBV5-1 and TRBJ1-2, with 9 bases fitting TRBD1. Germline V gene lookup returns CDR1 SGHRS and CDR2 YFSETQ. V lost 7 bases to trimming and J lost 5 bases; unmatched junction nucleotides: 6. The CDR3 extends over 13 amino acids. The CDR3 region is CASRQGVEYGYTF. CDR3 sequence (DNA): TGCGCCAGCCGACAGGGGGTTGAGTATGGCTACACCTTC.